The 13 T cell receptor beta chains below all came from one sample that was sequenced in a study of cytomegalovirus exposure and HLA in healthy donors. The study ran its PCR with 60 Vbeta and 13 Jbeta primers. Here immunoSEQ multiplex PCR was the method, and the copy in TCRdb shows in-frame clones only, minus some. Altogether 85,000 to 110,000 clones are present, over 70% being singletons, with the ten largest covering roughly 3.9%. The sequenced sample consisted of PBMCs. The receptors were sampled from a man over 45 in good health and CMV-seropositive.

The J gene is TRBJ2-6, the V gene TRBV5-1; D remains ambiguous. CDR1 SGHRS and CDR2 YFSETQ come from the germline V gene. The V end lost 0 bases, the J end lost 0 bases, and 16 bases lay between the germline ends. This CDR3 is 19 amino acids long. Here the CDR3 DNA reads TGCGCCAGCAGCTTGGCCTTTTCCATCAGAACCTCTGGGGCCAACGTCCTGACTTTC. Protein product: CASSLAFSIRTSGANVLTF.

V usage is TRBV15 and J usage is TRBJ1-1; 7 positions match TRBD1. The CDR3 has 16 amino acids. Germline assignment: CDR1 LNHNV and CDR2 YYDKDF (reference sequence). The V and J ends lost 7 bases and 1 base, in that order; junction bases with no gene match: 12. This CDR3 reads CATKGPQGRGNTEAFF. The CDR3 bases are TGTGCCACCAAAGGCCCACAGGGGCGCGGGAACACTGAAGCTTTCTTT.

The rearrangement uses TRBV6-4 and TRBJ2-7, with 8 bases identical to TRBD2. The CDR3 extends over 15 amino acids. V was pared by 3 bases and J by 2 bases, with 6 bases of the junction left unmatched. CDR1 is MRHNA, CDR2 SNTAGT, per germline. The CDR3 nucleotides are TGTGCCAGCAGTGAGGAGCGGGAGAAGGCCTACGAGCAGTACTTC. This codes for CASSEEREKAYEQYF.

The chain couples TRBV6-5 to TRBJ2-7; possible D gene TRBD1, 6 bases. The CDR3 is made up of 16 amino acids. V was trimmed by 4 bases and J by 0 bases, leaving 16 bases between them. Germline V CDR1 and CDR2: MNHEY, SVGAGI. The CDR3 DNA sequence: TGTGCCAGCAGTTCAATCGGGACAACAATCTCCTACGAGCAGTACTTC. This encodes CASSSIGTTISYEQYF.

This chain joins TRBV6-5 and TRBJ2-7, with a tentative D call TRBD2 (5 bases). There are 15 residues in the CDR3. Per the germline V gene, CDR1 is MNHEY and CDR2 is SVGAGI. V was clipped by 4 bases and J by 0 bases, with 13 bases between them. The CDR3 DNA reads TGTGCCAGCAGTTCCGGCCAGCGGAGCTCCTACGAGCAGTACTTC. It yields the protein CASSSGQRSSYEQYF.

This chain uses TRBV29-1 with TRBJ1-1, with no clear D. The V end lost 4 bases, the J end lost 2 bases, and 17 bases lay between the germline ends. CDR1 SQVTM and CDR2 ANQGSEA come from the germline V gene. The CDR3 runs 15 residues. DNA of the CDR3: TGCAGCGTTGGTATGGGCGGGAATTTAAACACTGAAGCTTTCTTT. This sequence encodes CSVGMGGNLNTEAFF.

V gene TRBV6-1 combines with J gene TRBJ2-3; the match to TRBD1 covers 9 bases. Germline V gene lookup returns CDR1 MNHNS and CDR2 SASEGT. The CDR3 is 14 residues long. Unmatched junction bases numbered 1, after V lost 4 bases and J lost 2 bases. The CDR3 DNA follows: TGTGCCAGCAGTGGGGACAGGGTCACAGATACGCAGTATTTT. Protein product: CASSGDRVTDTQYF.

The CDR3 region has the DNA TGTGCCAGCAGAGGTCCGGGACTAGCGGGAGTTCATGAGCAGTTCTTC. It encodes CASRGPGLAGVHEQFF. The V call is TRBV7-2, the J call TRBJ2-1; 14 bases line up with TRBD2. Germline CDR1 and CDR2: SGHTA and FQGNSA. CDR3 length: 16 residues. V dropped 6 bases and J dropped 8; count of bases not matched to a gene: 9.

V and J are TRBV30 and TRBJ2-4; 11 positions agree with TRBD2. Trimming took 7 bases from V and 0 from J; bases not matched to a gene: 2. Germline V gene sequence: CDR1 GTSNPN, CDR2 SVGIG (reference sequence). The CDR3 is 14 amino acids. The CDR3 DNA reads TGTGCCTCGACTAGCGGGGTAGCCAAAAACATTCAGTACTTC. Amino acid sequence: CASTSGVAKNIQYF.

The chain uses TRBV7-9 and TRBJ2-7, with 7 positions matching TRBD2. CDR1 and CDR2 from the germline V gene are SEHNR and FQNEAQ (reference sequence). CDR3 length equals 15 residues. The V gene end was trimmed by 2 bases and the J gene end by 4 bases; junction bases not matched to a gene: 8. The CDR3 DNA reads TGTGCCAGCAGCTTATGGGCTAGCGGTCGATACGAGCAGTACTTC. Its translation: CASSLWASGRYEQYF.

The J gene is TRBJ2-5, the V gene TRBV30, with D maybe TRBD1 (6 bases). CDR3 length: 13 residues. Trimming removed 6 bases from V and 5 bases from J, with 16 bases in between. From germline, CDR1 is GTSNPN and CDR2 SVGIG (reference sequence). DNA of the CDR3: TGTGCCTGTGAACAGGGCGCAAGGGAGACCCAGTACTTC. Translating gives CACEQGARETQYF.

The chain has TRBV2 and TRBJ2-4, with D unresolved. V gave up 7 bases and J gave up 0 bases, with 10 bases separating them. Germline-derived CDR1 and CDR2 are SNHLY and FYNNEI. This CDR3 comprises 14 residues. This CDR3 is CASNSILAKNIQYF. In nucleotides, the CDR3 is TGTGCCAGCAACAGCATTCTAGCCAAAAACATTCAGTACTTC.

The gene calls are TRBV28 and TRBJ2-2; 10 positions match TRBD1. CDR1 is MDHEN and CDR2 is SYDVKM in the germline V gene. V trimming: 9 bases; J trimming: 3 bases; junction bases outside the gene matches: 4. This CDR3 region has 14 residues. CDR3 nucleotides: TGTGCCAGTCGCGGACAGGGGGACACCGGGGAGCTGTTTTTT. Translating gives CASRGQGDTGELFF.